This paragraph reports one TCR beta chain. This record belongs to a study of T cell repertoires in MIS-A myocarditis. Profiling relied on immunoSEQ multiplex PCR, and the TCRdb table lists in-frame clones only, not all of them. The sample yields roughly 10,000 clones, around 83% seen once. The V gene end was trimmed by 2 bases and the J gene end by 2 bases; junction bases not matched to a gene: 8. Germline V gene sequence: CDR1 PRHDT, CDR2 FYEKMQ (reference sequence). There are 17 residues in the CDR3. The source is a man between 18 and 35 years old with fulminant myocarditis from multisystem inflammatory syndrome in adults (MIS-A) after COVID-19. The genes are TRBV13 and TRBJ2-5; 10 nucleotides agree with TRBD2. Sample: right ventricle heart tissue obtained at autopsy. The CDR3, as DNA: TGTGCCAGCAGCTTAAACGTAGCGGGGGGTCCTCAAGAGACCCAGTACTTC. The encoded protein is CASSLNVAGGPQETQYF.